The T cell receptor beta chain described here comes from a study of CD8 T cells in Susac syndrome. An amount of RNA that ranged from about 0.45 to 1 ug was reverse transcribed with random hexamers. Amplification of TCR beta CDR3 by immunoSEQ multiplex PCR spanned 54 Vbeta and 13 Jbeta. TCRdb recomputed calls from the immunoSEQ multiplex PCR reads with MiXCR, one row per CDR3 protein. The sample has some 120,000 distinct CDR3 sequences; around 90% are singletons. Sequencing targeted TCR beta in blood CD8+ and CD4+ T cells. Regarding this clonotype: Antigen: not known.

Study-level results: By the study's own acknowledgment, its TCR sequencing and HLA analysis included relatively few individuals.

Trimming removed 3 bases at V and 2 bases at J, with 17 bases between. The CDR3 loop spans 16 amino acids. Germline CDR1 and CDR2: LNHNV and YYDKDF (reference sequence). The sequencing sample was made of CD8+ T cells from PBMCs. The J gene is TRBJ2-7, the V gene TRBV15, with D uncertain. This clonotype originated in a human donor with multiple sclerosis. The CDR3 region has the DNA TGTGCCACCAGCAGTAGTCCATCGGTCGAGACCTACGAGCAGTACTTC. It encodes CATSSSPSVETYEQYF.